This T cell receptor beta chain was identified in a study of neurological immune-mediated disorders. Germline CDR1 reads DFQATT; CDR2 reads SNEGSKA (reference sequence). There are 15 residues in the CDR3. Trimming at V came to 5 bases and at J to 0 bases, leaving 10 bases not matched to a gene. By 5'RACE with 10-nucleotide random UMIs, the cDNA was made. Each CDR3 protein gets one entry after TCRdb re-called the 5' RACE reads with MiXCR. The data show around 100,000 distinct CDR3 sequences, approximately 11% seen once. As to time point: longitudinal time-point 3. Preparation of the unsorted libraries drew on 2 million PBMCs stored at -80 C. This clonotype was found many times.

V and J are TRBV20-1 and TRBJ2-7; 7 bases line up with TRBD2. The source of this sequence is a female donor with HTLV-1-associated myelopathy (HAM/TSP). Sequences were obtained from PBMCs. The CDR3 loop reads CSAPRLGGSSYEQYF. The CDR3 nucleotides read TGCAGTGCTCCCCGCCTCGGGGGGAGCTCCTACGAGCAGTACTTC.